The 22 T cell receptor beta chains below come from one sample, sequenced in a study of cytomegalovirus exposure and HLA in healthy donors. Primers for the PCR totalled 60 Vbeta and 13 Jbeta. Clones were sequenced by immunoSEQ multiplex PCR, and TCRdb holds only the in-frame ones, with some missing. Among 90,000 to 150,000 clones, more than 70% were seen once, and the ten largest hold roughly a sixth. The sample comprised PBMCs. These receptors were taken from a man aged 50-59 years in good health and CMV-seropositive.

Remarks on this clone: At one end, the junction sequence differs from germline, possibly due to a read error. The chain links TRBV7-7 to TRBJ2-1; 11 bases agree with TRBD2. The V gene's germline CDR1 is SSHAT and CDR2 FNYEAQ (reference sequence). The CDR3 extends over 13 amino acids. CDR3 region: CASSDLAGGEQFF. The CDR3 coding sequence is TGTGCTAGCAGCGACCTAGCGGGAGGTGAGCAGTTCTTC.

The V and J genes are TRBV11-2 and TRBJ2-7, with D maybe TRBD1 (6 bases). V lost 3 bases to trimming and J lost 0 bases, with 9 bases between them. Germline V lookup: CDR1 SGHAT, CDR2 FQNNGV. CDR3 size: 14 residues. The CDR3 spells CASSFARGSYEQYF. The CDR3 nucleotides read TGTGCCAGCAGCTTTGCCAGGGGCTCCTACGAGCAGTACTTC.

V and J are TRBV6-5 and TRBJ2-5; D is possibly TRBD1 (6 bases). This CDR3 is built from 14 residues. V lost 4 bases and J lost 4, with 13 bases in between. Germline CDR1 MNHEY, CDR2 SVGAGI. The DNA for the CDR3 is TGTGCCAGCAGTTTCGACAGGAGGAGAGAGACCCAGTACTTC. Its protein is CASSFDRRRETQYF.

This clone was counted a few times. The CDR3 spells CASSPQGGPGELFF. The CDR3, as DNA: TGTGCCAGCAGCCCCCAGGGGGGACCCGGGGAGCTGTTTTTT. The J gene is TRBJ2-2, the V gene TRBV6-5, with a weak D call TRBD1 (7 bases). With 6 bases removed from V and 6 bases from J, the gap between germline ends came to 14 bases. In germline, CDR1 is MNHEY, CDR2 SVGAGI. This CDR3 has 14 residues.

This clone appeared once. The gene calls are TRBV11-1 and TRBJ2-2, with TRBD2 matching over 7 bases. Germline V gene sequence: CDR1 SGHAT, CDR2 FQDESV (reference sequence). The CDR3 spans 16 residues. V was pared by 4 bases and J by 1 base, with 6 bases of the junction left unmatched. This CDR3 reads CASSSPRGRNTGELFF. In nucleotides, the CDR3 is TGTGCCAGCAGCTCCCCGCGGGGGAGGAACACCGGGGAGCTGTTTTTT.

The genes are TRBV5-1 and TRBJ1-1; weak D call: TRBD1 (5 bases). Germline CDR1 SGHRS, CDR2 YFSETQ. V dropped 3 bases and J dropped 0 bases, with 30 bases sitting between them. CDR3 length equals 21 residues. CDR3 bases: TGCGCCAGCAGCTATACCGGGCCCTTCGGGGGTCGTCTTTCGATGAACACTGAAGCTTTCTTT. Encoded protein: CASSYTGPFGGRLSMNTEAFF.

This chain connects TRBV5-1 to TRBJ2-3; 10 bases align to TRBD1. The germline V gene encodes CDR1 SGHRS and CDR2 YFSETQ. CDR3 size: 16 residues. The ends lost 3 bases at V and 1 base at J; junction bases unmatched: 5. The CDR3 sequence: CASSSSGTGGTDTQYF. The CDR3 bases are TGCGCCAGCAGCTCCTCCGGGACAGGGGGCACAGATACGCAGTATTTT.

Comment on this clone: A junction end diverges from the germline sequence, so it may reflect a read error. The CDR3 nucleotides are TGTTCCAGCAGCCAACAGGGGGCTAATGCAGATACGCAGTATTTT. This codes for CSSSQQGANADTQYF. The gene calls are TRBV7-9 and TRBJ2-3; 9 bases are shared with TRBD1. The CDR3 is 15 residues long. Per the germline V gene, CDR1 is SEHNR and CDR2 is FQNEAQ (reference sequence).

The chain combines TRBV11-2 with TRBJ2-1; the D gene is possibly TRBD2 (7 bases). Trimming pared 8 bases from V and 1 base from J, leaving 15 bases between. This CDR3 is 15 amino acids long. Germline-derived CDR1 and CDR2 are SGHAT and FQNNGV. CDR3 protein: CASRGAERSYNEQFF. The CDR3 bases are TGTGCCAGCCGGGGGGCGGAGCGGTCCTACAATGAGCAGTTCTTC.

Note on this clone: Other DNA sequences of this sample code for an identical CDR3. The J gene is TRBJ2-7, the V gene TRBV5-1; D is possibly TRBD2 (6 bases). CDR3 size: 15 residues. Trimming shortened V by 0 bases and J by 4 bases, and 14 bases separated the two germline ends. Germline CDR1 SGHRS, CDR2 YFSETQ. The CDR3 loop is CASSLDERATYEQYF. The CDR3 region has the DNA TGCGCCAGCAGCTTGGATGAGCGGGCCACTTACGAGCAGTACTTC.

The chain links TRBV5-4 to TRBJ2-3; 9 nucleotides match TRBD2. The CDR3 consists of 14 residues. Trimming at V came to 4 bases and at J to 7 bases, leaving 7 bases not matched to a gene. Germline assignment: CDR1 SGHNT and CDR2 YYREEE (reference sequence). CDR3 nucleotide sequence: TGTGCCAGCAGCACCGGACTAGCGCCAAATACGCAGTATTTT. This sequence encodes CASSTGLAPNTQYF.

The chain recombines TRBV15 with TRBJ1-5, with a weak D call TRBD1 (6 bases). V lost 0 bases to trimming and J lost 3 bases, with 18 bases between them. Germline V CDR1 and CDR2: LNHNV, YYDKDF (reference sequence). CDR3 size: 18 residues. The CDR3 region is CATSRDKGTGRPNQPQHF. For the CDR3, the DNA is TGTGCCACCAGCAGAGATAAGGGAACAGGGCGCCCCAATCAGCCCCAGCATTTT.

This clone was seen a few times. The chain joins TRBV10-2 to TRBJ2-7; 13 bases are a match to TRBD2. The V gene's germline CDR1 is WSHSY and CDR2 SAAADI. There are 15 residues in the CDR3. The trim removed 2 bases at V and 5 bases at J, leaving 3 bases unmatched. The CDR3 spells CASSERTSGGNEQYF. In DNA form, the CDR3 reads TGCGCCAGCAGTGAGAGGACTAGCGGGGGCAACGAGCAGTACTTC.

This clone showed up just a few times. J is TRBJ2-3 and V is TRBV5-1, with 8 nucleotides matching TRBD2. This CDR3 region has 16 residues. V shed 4 bases, J shed 5 bases, and the junction held 12 bases outside the gene matches. CDR1 is SGHRS, CDR2 YFSETQ, per germline. Here the CDR3 reads CASSAGPGGPGDTQYF. In DNA, the CDR3 is TGCGCCAGCAGCGCGGGGCCGGGAGGGCCGGGAGATACGCAGTATTTT.

The chain links TRBV5-4 to TRBJ2-5; 7 bases map to TRBD2. The CDR3 spans 15 residues. The V gene's germline CDR1 is SGHNT and CDR2 YYREEE (reference sequence). With 1 base clipped from V and 1 base from J, the junction kept 4 bases outside the gene matches. CDR3 amino acids: CASSLWASGQETQYF. In DNA, the CDR3 is TGTGCCAGCAGCTTGTGGGCTAGCGGCCAAGAGACCCAGTACTTC.

This clone was detected once. V and J are TRBV5-1 and TRBJ2-1, with a possible D match to TRBD2 (6 bases). Germline V gene sequence: CDR1 SGHRS, CDR2 YFSETQ. The V end was cut by 0 bases, the J end by 6 bases, with 10 bases between. The length of the CDR3 is 14 residues. CDR3 sequence (DNA): TGCGCCAGCAGCTTGGGGGACTGGGTCAATGAGCAGTTCTTC. This codes for CASSLGDWVNEQFF.

V is TRBV5-1 and J is TRBJ2-1; 12 nucleotides align to TRBD2. Germline V CDR1 and CDR2: SGHRS, YFSETQ. Trimming removed 0 bases from V and 3 bases from J; junction bases left unmatched: 7. The CDR3 runs 18 residues. This chain's CDR3 is CASSLALAGGRSYNEQFF. The CDR3 DNA is TGCGCCAGCAGCTTGGCACTAGCGGGAGGCCGCAGCTACAATGAGCAGTTCTTC.

This chain joins TRBV6-5 and TRBJ1-2, with D hard to call. V lost 9 bases, J lost 0 bases, and 11 bases lay in between. CDR1 is MNHEY and CDR2 is SVGAGI in the germline V gene. CDR3 length: 13 residues. The CDR3 here is CASGGMSNYGYTF. CDR3 in DNA: TGTGCCAGTGGAGGGATGTCTAACTATGGCTACACCTTC.

The chain links TRBV29-1 to TRBJ2-3, with 8 bases fitting TRBD2. The CDR3 extends over 18 amino acids. Germline V gene data show CDR1 as SQVTM and CDR2 as ANQGSEA. V trimming: 6 bases; J trimming: 0 bases; junction bases outside the gene matches: 17. This CDR3 reads CSVPKVAGLVSSTDTQYF. CDR3 DNA: TGCAGCGTCCCGAAGGTAGCGGGGTTAGTTTCTAGCACAGATACGCAGTATTTT.

The chain has TRBV4-1 and TRBJ2-3; TRBD2 matches 12 bases. J lost 0 bases, V lost 4 bases, and 2 bases had no gene match. The CDR3 contains 16 residues. Germline V gene sequence: CDR1 MGHRA, CDR2 YSYEKL. The DNA of the CDR3 is TGCGCCAGCAGCCTCGGACTAGCGGGGAGCACAGATACGCAGTATTTT. Translation: CASSLGLAGSTDTQYF.

V is TRBV28 and J is TRBJ2-5; D may be TRBD1 (6 bases). CDR1 MDHEN and CDR2 SYDVKM come from the germline V gene. The CDR3 spans 15 residues. V was shortened by 3 bases and J by 9 bases, with 20 bases between the two germline ends. The CDR3 protein is CASSFGQGSRNAQYF. CDR3 sequence (DNA): TGTGCCAGCAGTTTTGGCCAGGGGTCGAGGAATGCCCAGTACTTC.

CDR3 sequence (DNA): TGTGCTAGTGGTTCCAACTCAGGGGAGGGCTACACCTTC. Protein product: CASGSNSGEGYTF. This rearrangement joins TRBV12-5 to TRBJ1-2; tentatively, D is TRBD1 (6 bases). CDR3 size: 13 residues. CDR1 LGHNT and CDR2 FRNRAP come from the germline V gene. The V end was cut by 4 bases, the J end by 8 bases, with 14 bases between.